This T cell receptor beta chain comes out of a study of blood T cell repertoires in COVID-19. Study summary: Spain, Italy and the United States supplied samples that represented acute and convalescent COVID-19. Nucleic acid was either cDNA or gDNA, and it came from T cells, B-cell-depleted T cells, or PBMCs.

Trimming removed 2 bases from V and 0 bases from J, with 6 bases in between. Germline V lookup: CDR1 KGHDR, CDR2 SFDVKD. The CDR3 runs to 15 residues. TCRdb's copy holds only in-frame clones and misses some; the assay was immunoSEQ multiplex PCR. The profile shows 150,000 to 200,000 clones, over 70% of them singletons. The rearrangement links TRBV24-1 to TRBJ1-4; D unresolved. Sequencing was performed on peripheral blood. The receptor's source is an older man with acute or convalescent COVID-19. DNA for the CDR3: TGTGCCACCAGTGATTCCTCCCCAACTAATGAAAAACTGTTTTTT. It codes for CATSDSSPTNEKLFF.